The clone carrying this T cell receptor (beta chain) was found a few times. Its antigen is undetermined. This sample is drawn from a study of CD8 T cells in ankylosing spondylitis. Study outcomes and limitations: Significant enrichment of disease-linked clones was reportedly seen in matched ankylosing spondylitis synovial fluid. The study identified a TCR beta motif of several highly homologous variants that appeared characteristic of ankylosing spondylitis blood. Relatively scarce in peripheral blood, disease-linked clones were CD8+.

This CDR3 is built from 15 residues. J lost 3 bases, V lost 6 bases, and 10 bases had no gene match. The germline V gene encodes CDR1 DFQATT and CDR2 SNEGSKA (reference sequence). 5'-RACE, quantitative and with molecular barcodes, yielded the TCR beta libraries. Each CDR3 protein gets one entry after TCRdb re-called the 5' RACE reads with MiXCR. This table has 500,000 to 550,000 distinct CDR3 sequences, about 13% appearing once. Sequencing used blood, either unsorted or a sorted T cell fraction (not recorded which). The chain couples TRBV20-1 to TRBJ2-3, with 9 bases identical to TRBD2. The TCR originated in a male donor with ankylosing spondylitis. CDR3 protein: CSAATSGLTTDTQYF. CDR3 sequence (DNA): TGCAGTGCGGCGACTAGCGGACTTACAACAGATACGCAGTATTTT.